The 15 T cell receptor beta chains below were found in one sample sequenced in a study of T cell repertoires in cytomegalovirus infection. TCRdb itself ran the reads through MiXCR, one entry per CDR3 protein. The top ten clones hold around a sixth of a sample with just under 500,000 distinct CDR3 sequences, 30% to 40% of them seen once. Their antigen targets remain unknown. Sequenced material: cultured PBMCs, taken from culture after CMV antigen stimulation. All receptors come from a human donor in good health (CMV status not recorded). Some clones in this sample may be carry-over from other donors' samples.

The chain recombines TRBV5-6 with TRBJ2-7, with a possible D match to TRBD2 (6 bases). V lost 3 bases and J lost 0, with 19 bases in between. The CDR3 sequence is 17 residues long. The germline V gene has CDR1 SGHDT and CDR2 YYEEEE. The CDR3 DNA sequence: TGTGCCAGCAGCTACAGAACGGAGCGGGTGCGCTCCTACGAGCAGTACGTC. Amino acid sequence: CASSYRTERVRSYEQYV.

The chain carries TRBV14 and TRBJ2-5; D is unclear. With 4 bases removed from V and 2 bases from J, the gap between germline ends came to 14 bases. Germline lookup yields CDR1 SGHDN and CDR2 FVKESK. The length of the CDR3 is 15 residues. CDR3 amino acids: CASSREIRIQETQYF. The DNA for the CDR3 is TGTGCCAGCAGCCGGGAAATAAGGATTCAAGAGACCCAGTACTTC.

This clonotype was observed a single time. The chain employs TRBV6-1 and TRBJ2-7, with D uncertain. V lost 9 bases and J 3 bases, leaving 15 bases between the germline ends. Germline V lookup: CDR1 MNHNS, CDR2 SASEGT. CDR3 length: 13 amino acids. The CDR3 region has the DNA TGTGCCAGTCAATCAGGAGAGTTCTACGAGCAGTACGTC. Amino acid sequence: CASQSGEFYEQYV.

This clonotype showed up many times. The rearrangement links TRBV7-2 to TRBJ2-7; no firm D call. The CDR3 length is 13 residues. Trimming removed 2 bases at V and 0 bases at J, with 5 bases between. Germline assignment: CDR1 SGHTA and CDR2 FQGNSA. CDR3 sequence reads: CASSLQHSYEQYF. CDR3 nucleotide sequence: TGTGCCAGCAGCTTACAGCACTCCTACGAGCAGTACTTC.

The CDR3 is CASSLWAGHQETQYF. The CDR3 bases are TGTGCCAGCAGCTTATGGGCGGGACACCAAGAGACCCAGTACTTC. The rearrangement uses TRBV7-2 and TRBJ2-5; D possibly corresponds to TRBD2 (6 bases). The CDR3 length is 15 residues. Between the trimmed V and J ends, which lost 2 bases and 0 bases, there was a span of 10 bases. Germline lookup yields CDR1 SGHTA and CDR2 FQGNSA.

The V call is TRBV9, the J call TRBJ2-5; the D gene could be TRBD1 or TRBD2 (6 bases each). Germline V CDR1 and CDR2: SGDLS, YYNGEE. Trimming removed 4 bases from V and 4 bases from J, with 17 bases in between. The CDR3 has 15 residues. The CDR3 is CASSHGRGLGETQYF. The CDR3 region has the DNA TGTGCCAGCAGCCACGGTCGGGGGCTCGGAGAGACCCAGTACTTC.

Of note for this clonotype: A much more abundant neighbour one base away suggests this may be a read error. CDR3 loop: CASSRWESGDRYF. DNA of the CDR3: TGTGCCAGCAGCAGGTGGGAATCAGGGGACCGGTACTTC. The chain combines TRBV7-2 with TRBJ2-5; TRBD1 might be the D (6 bases). Looked up from germline, CDR1 is SGHTA and CDR2 is FQGNSA. The CDR3 length is 13 residues. Trimming shortened V by 5 bases and J by 13 bases, and 20 bases separated the two germline ends. Full variable domain (remainder filled in from reference TRBV7-2 and TRBJ2-5): GAGVSQSPSNKVTEKGKDVELRCDPISGHTALYWYRQSLGQGLEFLIYFQGNSAPDKSGLPSDRFSAERTGGSVSTLTIQRTQQEDSAVYLCASSRWESGDRYFGPGTRLLVL.

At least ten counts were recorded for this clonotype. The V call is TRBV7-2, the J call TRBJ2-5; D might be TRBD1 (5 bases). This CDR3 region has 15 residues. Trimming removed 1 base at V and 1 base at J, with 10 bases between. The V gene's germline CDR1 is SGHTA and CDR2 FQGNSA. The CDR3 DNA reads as TGTGCCAGCAGCTTAGTGACAGCCACCCAAGAGACCCAGTACTTC. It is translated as CASSLVTATQETQYF.

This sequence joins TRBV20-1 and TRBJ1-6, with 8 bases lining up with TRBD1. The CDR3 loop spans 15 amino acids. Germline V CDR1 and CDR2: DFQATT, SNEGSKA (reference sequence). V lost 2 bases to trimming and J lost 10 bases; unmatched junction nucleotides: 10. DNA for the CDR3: TGCAGTGCTAGACCCCCCGGACAGGGCGGATCACCCCTCCACTTT. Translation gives CSARPPGQGGSPLHF.

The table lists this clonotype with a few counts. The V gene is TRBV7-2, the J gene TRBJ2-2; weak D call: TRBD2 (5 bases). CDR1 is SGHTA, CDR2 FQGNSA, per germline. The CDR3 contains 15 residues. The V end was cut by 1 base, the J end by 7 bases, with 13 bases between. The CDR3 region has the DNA TGTGCCAGCAGCTTAGATAGGTTTGGAGGCGGGGAGCTGTTTTTT. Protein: CASSLDRFGGGELFF.

Here the CDR3 reads CASSSGGESYGYTF. In nucleotides, the CDR3 is TGTGCCAGCTCATCAGGAGGTGAAAGCTATGGCTACACCTTC. The chain links TRBV6-5 to TRBJ1-2; D is ambiguous. The CDR3 covers 14 residues. Germline-derived CDR1 and CDR2 are MNHEY and SVGAGI. V shed 8 bases and J shed 4 bases, with 17 bases lying between them.

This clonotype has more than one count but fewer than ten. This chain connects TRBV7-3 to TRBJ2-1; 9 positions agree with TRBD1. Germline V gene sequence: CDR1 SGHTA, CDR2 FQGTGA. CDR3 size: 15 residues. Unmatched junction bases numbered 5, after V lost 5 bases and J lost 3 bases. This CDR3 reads CASSTDRGHYNEQFF. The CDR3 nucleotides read TGTGCCAGCAGCACGGACAGGGGCCACTACAATGAGCAGTTCTTC.

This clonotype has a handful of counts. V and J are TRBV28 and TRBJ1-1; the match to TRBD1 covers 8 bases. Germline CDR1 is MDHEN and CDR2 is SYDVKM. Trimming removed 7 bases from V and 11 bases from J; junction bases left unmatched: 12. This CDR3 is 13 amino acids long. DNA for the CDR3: TGTGCCAGCATGACTGTGACAGGGGAAAGGGCTTTCTTT. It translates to CASMTVTGERAFF.

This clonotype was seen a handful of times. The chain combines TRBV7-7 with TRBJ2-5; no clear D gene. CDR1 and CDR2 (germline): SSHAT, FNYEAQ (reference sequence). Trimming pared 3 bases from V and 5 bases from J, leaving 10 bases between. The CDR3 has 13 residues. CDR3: CASSFDLAETQYF. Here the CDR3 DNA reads TGTGCCAGCAGCTTTGATTTGGCGGAGACCCAGTACTTC.

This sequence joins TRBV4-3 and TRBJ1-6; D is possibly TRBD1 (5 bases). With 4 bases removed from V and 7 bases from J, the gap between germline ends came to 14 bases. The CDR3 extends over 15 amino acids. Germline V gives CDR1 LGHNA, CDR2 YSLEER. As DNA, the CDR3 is TGCGCCAGCAGCCGCGGCCGGGACGGAAATTCACCCCTCCACTTT. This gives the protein CASSRGRDGNSPLHF.